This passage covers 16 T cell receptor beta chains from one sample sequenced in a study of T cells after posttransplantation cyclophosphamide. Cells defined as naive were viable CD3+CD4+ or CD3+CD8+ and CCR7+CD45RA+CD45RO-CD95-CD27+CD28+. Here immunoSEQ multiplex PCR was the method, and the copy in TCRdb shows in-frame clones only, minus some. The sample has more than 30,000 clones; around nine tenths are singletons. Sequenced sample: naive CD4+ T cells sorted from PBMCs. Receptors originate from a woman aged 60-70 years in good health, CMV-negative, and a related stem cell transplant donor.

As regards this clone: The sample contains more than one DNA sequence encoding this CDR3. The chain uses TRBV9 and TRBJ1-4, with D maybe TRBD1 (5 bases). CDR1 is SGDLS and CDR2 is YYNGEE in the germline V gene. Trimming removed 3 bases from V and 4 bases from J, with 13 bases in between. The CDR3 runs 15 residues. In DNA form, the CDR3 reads TGTGCCAGCAGCGGCTCAGGGAAAAATAATGAAAAACTGTTTTTT. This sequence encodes CASSGSGKNNEKLFF.

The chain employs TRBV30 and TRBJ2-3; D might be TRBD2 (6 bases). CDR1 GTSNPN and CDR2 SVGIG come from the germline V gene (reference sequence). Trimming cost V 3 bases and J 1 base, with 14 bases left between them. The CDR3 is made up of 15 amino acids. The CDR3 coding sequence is TGTGCCTGGAGGCTAGGCGGGGCCCGCACAGATACGCAGTATTTT. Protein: CAWRLGGARTDTQYF.

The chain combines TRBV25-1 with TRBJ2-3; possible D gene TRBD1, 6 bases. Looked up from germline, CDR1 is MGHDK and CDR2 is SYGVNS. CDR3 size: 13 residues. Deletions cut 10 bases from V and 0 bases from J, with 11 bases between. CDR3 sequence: CATRQASTDTQYF. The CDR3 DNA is TGTGCCACTAGACAGGCTAGCACAGATACGCAGTATTTT.

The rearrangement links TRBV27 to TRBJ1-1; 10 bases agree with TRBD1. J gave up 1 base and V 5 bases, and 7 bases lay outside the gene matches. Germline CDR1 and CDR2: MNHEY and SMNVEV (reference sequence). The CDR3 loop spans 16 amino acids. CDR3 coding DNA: TGTGCCAGCAGTGCGGGACAGGGGAAGTCGAACACTGAAGCTTTCTTT. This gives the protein CASSAGQGKSNTEAFF.

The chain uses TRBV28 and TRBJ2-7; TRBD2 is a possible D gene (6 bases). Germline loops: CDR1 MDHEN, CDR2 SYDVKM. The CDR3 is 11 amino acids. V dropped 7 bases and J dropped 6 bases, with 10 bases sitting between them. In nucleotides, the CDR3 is TGTGCCAGCAAGGGAGGCAGCGAGCAGTACTTC. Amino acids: CASKGGSEQYF.

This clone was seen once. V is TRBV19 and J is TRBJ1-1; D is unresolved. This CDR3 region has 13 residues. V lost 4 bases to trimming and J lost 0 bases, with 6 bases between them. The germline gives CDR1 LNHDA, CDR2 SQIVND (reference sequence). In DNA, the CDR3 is TGTGCCAGTAGTACCCTTATGAACACTGAAGCTTTCTTT. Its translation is CASSTLMNTEAFF.

The CDR3 loop is CASSYRGYNGGYTF. CDR3 nucleotide sequence: TGTGCCAGCAGTTACCGGGGTTACAACGGAGGCTACACCTTC. The chain combines TRBV6-5 with TRBJ1-2, with no clear D. Germline V gives CDR1 MNHEY, CDR2 SVGAGI. Trimming removed 2 bases from V and 8 bases from J, with 15 bases in between. The CDR3 has 14 residues.

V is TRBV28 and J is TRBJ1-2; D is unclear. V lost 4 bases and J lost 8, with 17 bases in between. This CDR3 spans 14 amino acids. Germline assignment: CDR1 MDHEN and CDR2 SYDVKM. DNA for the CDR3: TGTGCCAGCAGTTCCCTCCCGGGGTTCGAGGGCTACACCTTC. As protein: CASSSLPGFEGYTF.

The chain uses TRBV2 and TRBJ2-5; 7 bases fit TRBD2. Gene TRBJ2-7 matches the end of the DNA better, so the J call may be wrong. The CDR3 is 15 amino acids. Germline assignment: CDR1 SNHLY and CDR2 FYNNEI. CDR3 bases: TGTGCCAGCAGTGGCAACGGACTAGATATTTCCGAGCAGTACTTC. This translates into CASSGNGLDISEQYF.

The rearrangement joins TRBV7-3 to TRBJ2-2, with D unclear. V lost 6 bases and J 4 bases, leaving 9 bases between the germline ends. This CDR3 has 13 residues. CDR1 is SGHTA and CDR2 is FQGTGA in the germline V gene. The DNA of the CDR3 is TGTGCCAGCAGTACGTCCGGCACCGGGGAGCTGTTTTTT. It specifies CASSTSGTGELFF.

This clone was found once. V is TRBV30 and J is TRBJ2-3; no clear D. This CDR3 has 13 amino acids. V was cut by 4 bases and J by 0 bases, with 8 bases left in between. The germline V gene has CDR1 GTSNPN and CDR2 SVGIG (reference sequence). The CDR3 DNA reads TGTGCCTGGACCGGAGTTAGCACAGATACGCAGTATTTT. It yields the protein CAWTGVSTDTQYF.

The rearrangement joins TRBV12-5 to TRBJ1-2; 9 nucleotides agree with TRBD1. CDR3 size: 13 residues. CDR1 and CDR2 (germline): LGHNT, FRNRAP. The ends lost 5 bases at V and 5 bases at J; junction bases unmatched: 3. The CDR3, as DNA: TGTGCTAGTGGTCCCGGGACAGGGTATGGCTACACCTTC. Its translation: CASGPGTGYGYTF.

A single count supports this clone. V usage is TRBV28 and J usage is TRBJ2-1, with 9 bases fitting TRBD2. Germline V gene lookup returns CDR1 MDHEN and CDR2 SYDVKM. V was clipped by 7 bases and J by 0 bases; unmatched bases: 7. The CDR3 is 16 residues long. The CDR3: CASMGLAASSYNEQFF. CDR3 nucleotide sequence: TGTGCCAGCATGGGACTAGCCGCGAGCTCCTACAATGAGCAGTTCTTC.

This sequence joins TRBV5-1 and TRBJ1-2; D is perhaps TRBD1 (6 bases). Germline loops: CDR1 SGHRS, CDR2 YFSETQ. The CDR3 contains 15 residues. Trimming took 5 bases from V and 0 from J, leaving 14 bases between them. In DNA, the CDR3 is TGCGCCAGCAGGACCGACCCAGGGGCTAACTATGGCTACACCTTC. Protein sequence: CASRTDPGANYGYTF.

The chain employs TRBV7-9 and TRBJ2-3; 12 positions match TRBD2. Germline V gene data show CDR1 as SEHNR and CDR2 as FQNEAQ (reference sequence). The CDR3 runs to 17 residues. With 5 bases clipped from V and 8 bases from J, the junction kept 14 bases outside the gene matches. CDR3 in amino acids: CASSDSPGTSGRSTQYF. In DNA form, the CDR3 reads TGTGCCAGCAGCGACAGTCCCGGGACTAGCGGGCGTTCTACGCAGTATTTT.

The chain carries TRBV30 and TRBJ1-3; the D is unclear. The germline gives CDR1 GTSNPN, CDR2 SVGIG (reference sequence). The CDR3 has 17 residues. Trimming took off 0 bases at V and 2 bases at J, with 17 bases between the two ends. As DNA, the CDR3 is TGTGCCTGGAGTGTACGTGGGTCCGGGGTGGCTGGAAACACCATATATTTT. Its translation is CAWSVRGSGVAGNTIYF.